These 8 T cell receptor beta chains were sequenced from one sample in a study of type 1 regulatory T cells. Antigen specificity for these receptors is unknown. TCRdb re-analysed the reads in MiXCR, keeping a single row per CDR3 protein. The sample comprises about 67,000 distinct CDR3 sequences, more than 45% of which are singletons, and more than 2% rests with the top ten. The sample taken for sequencing was cultured non-Tr1 T cells, either the whole culture or a sorted T cell fraction (not recorded which). These receptors came from a human donor in good health.

The rearrangement joins TRBV18 to TRBJ1-1; TRBD1 aligns across 9 bases. CDR1 is KGHSH and CDR2 is LQKENI in the germline V gene. V lost 5 bases and J lost 3; bases outside the gene matches: 7. This CDR3 has 15 amino acids. The CDR3 sequence: CASSLQGALDTEAFF. CDR3 sequence (DNA): TGTGCCAGCTCATTACAGGGGGCTTTGGACACTGAAGCTTTCTTT. Together with reference TRBV18 and TRBJ1-1, the CDR3 gives the full variable domain: NAGVMQNPRHLVRRRGQEARLRCSPMKGHSHVYWYRQLPEEGLKFMVYLQKENIIDESGMPKERFSAEFPKEGPSILRIQQVVRGDSAAYFCASSLQGALDTEAFFGQGTRLTVV.

This clonotype occurred a few times. The chain couples TRBV5-1 to TRBJ1-1; D gene ambiguous. From germline, CDR1 is SGHRS and CDR2 YFSETQ. The length of the CDR3 is 13 residues. Trimming cost V 7 bases and J 0 bases, with 10 bases left between them. Here the CDR3 reads CASGVGVNTEAFF. DNA for the CDR3: TGCGCCAGCGGGGTGGGTGTGAACACTGAAGCTTTCTTT. The entire variable domain, with the rest obtained from reference TRBV5-1 and TRBJ1-1, is as follows: KAGVTQTPRYLIKTRGQQVTLSCSPISGHRSVSWYQQTPGQGLQFLFEYFSETQRNKGNFPGRFSGRQFSNSRSEMNVSTLELGDSALYLCASGVGVNTEAFFGQGTRLTVV.

This clonotype was seen only a few times. The genes are TRBV7-9 and TRBJ2-5; D gene ambiguous. The germline V gene encodes CDR1 SEHNR and CDR2 FQNEAQ (reference sequence). V was trimmed by 2 bases and J by 5 bases, leaving 6 bases between them. The CDR3 length is 12 residues. CDR3 in amino acids: CASSLRLETQYF. The CDR3 DNA is TGTGCCAGCAGCTTAAGATTGGAGACCCAGTACTTC.

The chain recombines TRBV29-1 with TRBJ2-5, with a possible D match to TRBD1 (6 bases). The CDR3 is 10 residues long. From germline, CDR1 is SQVTM and CDR2 ANQGSEA. The CDR3 sequence is CRTGQETQYF. The CDR3 coding sequence is TGCAGGACAGGTCAAGAGACCCAGTACTTC.

V usage is TRBV12-3 or TRBV12-4 and J usage is TRBJ1-5, with a weak D call TRBD1 (6 bases). This CDR3 region has 12 residues. The ends were cut back, 6 bases at V and 9 bases at J, with 12 bases in the middle. The CDR3 is CASRGGGGPQHF. The CDR3 nucleotides read TGTGCCAGCAGGGGGGGCGGGGGGCCCCAGCATTTT.

This clonotype was picked up a small number of times. DNA for the CDR3: TGTGCCAGCAGCCGGGACAGGGCCCACGAGCAGTACTTC. Protein: CASSRDRAHEQYF. V and J are TRBV12-3 or TRBV12-4 and TRBJ2-7; TRBD1 matches 9 bases. This CDR3 region has 13 residues. Unmatched junction bases numbered 5, after V lost 6 bases and J lost 5 bases.

This clonotype has only a few counts. The chain is built from TRBV27 and TRBJ1-5, with TRBD1 as a possible D gene (6 bases). CDR3 length equals 16 residues. Germline CDR1 reads MNHEY; CDR2 reads SMNVEV (reference sequence). V was pared by 8 bases and J by 2 bases, with 19 bases between. DNA for the CDR3: TGTGCCAGCGGGTGGCCAGGGGATAGGCGCAATCAGCCCCAGCATTTT. Translation: CASGWPGDRRNQPQHF.

This sequence joins TRBV6-2 or TRBV6-3 and TRBJ2-5; D gene uncertain. This CDR3 is built from 14 residues. V was shortened by 6 bases and J by 3 bases, with 14 bases between the two germline ends. Germline values: CDR1 MNHEY, CDR2 SVGEGT. The CDR3 here is CASRLFGREETQYF. The CDR3 coding sequence is TGTGCCAGCAGACTCTTCGGTCGAGAAGAGACCCAGTACTTC.